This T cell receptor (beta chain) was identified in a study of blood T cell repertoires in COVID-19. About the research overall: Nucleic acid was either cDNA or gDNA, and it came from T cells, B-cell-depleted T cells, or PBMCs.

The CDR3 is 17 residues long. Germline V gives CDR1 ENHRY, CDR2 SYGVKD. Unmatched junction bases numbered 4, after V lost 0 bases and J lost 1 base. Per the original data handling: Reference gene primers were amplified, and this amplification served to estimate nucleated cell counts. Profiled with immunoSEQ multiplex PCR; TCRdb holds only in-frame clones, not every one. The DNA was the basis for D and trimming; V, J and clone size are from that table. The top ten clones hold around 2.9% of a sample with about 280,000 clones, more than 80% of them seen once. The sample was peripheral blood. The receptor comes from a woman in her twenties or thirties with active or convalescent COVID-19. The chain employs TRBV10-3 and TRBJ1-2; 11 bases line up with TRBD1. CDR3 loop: CAISESGTGGNNYGYTF. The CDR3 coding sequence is TGTGCCATCAGTGAGTCGGGGACAGGGGGTAATAACTATGGCTACACCTTC.